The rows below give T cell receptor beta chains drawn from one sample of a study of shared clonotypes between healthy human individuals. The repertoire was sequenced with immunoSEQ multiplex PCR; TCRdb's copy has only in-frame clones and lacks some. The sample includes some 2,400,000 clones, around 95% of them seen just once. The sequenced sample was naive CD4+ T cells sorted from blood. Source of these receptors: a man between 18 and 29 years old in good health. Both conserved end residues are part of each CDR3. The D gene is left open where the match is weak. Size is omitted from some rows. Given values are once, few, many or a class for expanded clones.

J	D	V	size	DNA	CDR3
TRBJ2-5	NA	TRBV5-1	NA	TGCGCCAGCAGCCTAGGCGCGGGGAGGGGGAGAGAGACCCAGTACTTC	CASSLGAGRGRETQYF
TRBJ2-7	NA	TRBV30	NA	TGTGCCTGGAGTGCTAGGGATTTCCCCTCCTACGAGCAGTACTTC	CAWSARDFPSYEQYF
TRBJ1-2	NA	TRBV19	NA	TGTGCCAGTACCCCGACAGGTTCTTATGGCTACACCTTC	CASTPTGSYGYTF
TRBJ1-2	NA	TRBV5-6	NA	TGTGCCAGCAGCCCGGAGGGGGGGCTTGGCTACACCTTC	CASSPEGGLGYTF
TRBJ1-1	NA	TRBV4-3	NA	TGCGCCAGCAGCCCCCTTGGGCTGGAGACTGAAGCTTTCTTT	CASSPLGLETEAFF
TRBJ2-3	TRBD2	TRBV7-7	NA	TGTGCTAGCAGCTTAGTAGCGGGGGATACCACAGATACGCAGTATTTT	CASSLVAGDTTDTQYF
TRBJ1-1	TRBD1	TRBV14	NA	TGTGCCAGCAGCCAAATGGGACAGGGGGATACTGAAGCTTTCTTT	CASSQMGQGDTEAFF
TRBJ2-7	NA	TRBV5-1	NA	TGCGCCAGCAGCCCCTTGAGCGGTATCTCCTACGAGCAGTACTTC	CASSPLSGISYEQYF
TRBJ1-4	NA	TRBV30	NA	TGTGCCTGGAGTGACGGATTTCCAGGACTACAGGCTGAAAAACTGTTTTTT	CAWSDGFPGLQAEKLFF
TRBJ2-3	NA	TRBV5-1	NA	TGCGCCAGCAGCTTGGTAGTGGGTCCCACAGATACGCAGTATTTT	CASSLVVGPTDTQYF
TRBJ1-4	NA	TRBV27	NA	TGTGCCAGCAGTTTACGGGGAGGGGGGGCACGGGAAAAACTGTTTTTT	CASSLRGGGAREKLFF
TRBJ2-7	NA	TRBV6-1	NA	TGTGCCAGCGGGGGTTTGCCTTGGGTCTACGAGCAGTACTTC	CASGGLPWVYEQYF
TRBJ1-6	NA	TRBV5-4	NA	TGTGCCAGCAGCTTGGAACCGAGCTCCTATAATTCACCCCTCCACTTT	CASSLEPSSYNSPLHF
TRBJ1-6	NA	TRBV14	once	TGTGCCAGCAGCCAGTCGAATTCACCCCTCCACTTT	CASSQSNSPLHF
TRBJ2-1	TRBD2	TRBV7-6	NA	TGTGCCAGCCGCCCCGGGACTACTAAAAGTGAGCAGTTCTTC	CASRPGTTKSEQFF
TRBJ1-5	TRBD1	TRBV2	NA	TGTGCCAGCAGTTCGGACAGGGCCGATCAGCCCCAGCATTTT	CASSSDRADQPQHF
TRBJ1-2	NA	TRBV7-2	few	TGTGCCAGCAGCTTAGGTCAGATCTATGGCTACACCTTC	CASSLGQIYGYTF
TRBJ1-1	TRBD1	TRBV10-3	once	TGTGCCATCACCCGGGACAGGGGTAACACTGAAGCTTTCTTT	CAITRDRGNTEAFF
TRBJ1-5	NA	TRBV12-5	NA	TGTGCTAGTGCCGTGGACAATCAGCCCCAGCATTTT	CASAVDNQPQHF
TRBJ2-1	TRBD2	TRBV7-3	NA	TGTGCCAGCAGCTTGGGACTAGCGGGTATCAATGAGCAGTTCTTC	CASSLGLAGINEQFF
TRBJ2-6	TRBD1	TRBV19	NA	TGTGCCAGTCACACCGGGACAGGGACGATTGGGCCTGGGGCCAACGTCCTGACTTTC	CASHTGTGTIGPGANVLTF
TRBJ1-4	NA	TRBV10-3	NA	TGTGCCATCAGTGAGTCTGCAGAGGGAAATGAAAAACTGTTTTTT	CAISESAEGNEKLFF
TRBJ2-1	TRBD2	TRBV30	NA	TGTGCCGGGGGACTAGCGGGAGGGATGAATGAGCAGTTCTTC	CAGGLAGGMNEQFF
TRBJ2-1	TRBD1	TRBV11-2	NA	TGTGCCAGCAGCTGGGGGACAGGGGTCTACAATGAGCAGTTCTTC	CASSWGTGVYNEQFF
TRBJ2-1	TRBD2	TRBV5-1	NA	TGCGCCAGCAGCCCCCCCCTAGCGGGATCCTACAATGAGCAGTTCTTC	CASSPPLAGSYNEQFF
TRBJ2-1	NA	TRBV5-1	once	TGCGCCAGCAGCTTGGCCTTTTTTCAGAATGAGCAGTTCTTC	CASSLAFFQNEQFF
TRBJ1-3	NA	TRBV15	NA	TGTGCCACCAGCTGGACACTTTCTGGAAACACCATATATTTT	CATSWTLSGNTIYF
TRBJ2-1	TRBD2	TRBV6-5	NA	TGTGCCAGCAGGACTAGCGGGGGGAATGAGCAGTTCTTC	CASRTSGGNEQFF
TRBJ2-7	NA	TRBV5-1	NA	TGCGCCAGCAGCCCGGCAAGTACCGAGCAGTACTTC	CASSPASTEQYF
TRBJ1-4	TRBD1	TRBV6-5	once	TGTGCCAGCAGAGCTACCGGGACAGTGAATGAAAAACTGTTTTTT	CASRATGTVNEKLFF
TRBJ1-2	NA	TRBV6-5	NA	TGTGCCAGCAGTTACTCGGGGGGCCTAAGGGGTGGCTACACCTTC	CASSYSGGLRGGYTF
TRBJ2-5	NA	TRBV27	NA	TGTGCCAGCAGCCACCCACAGGGGACCCAGTACTTC	CASSHPQGTQYF
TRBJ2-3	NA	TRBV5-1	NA	TGCGCCAGCAGCTTGGACAGGGCCTTTGGCGGGCAGTATTTT	CASSLDRAFGGQYF
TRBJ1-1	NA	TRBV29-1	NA	TGCAGCGTTGATAATGGGGGGATGAACACTGAAGCTTTCTTT	CSVDNGGMNTEAFF
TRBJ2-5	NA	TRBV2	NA	TGTGCCAGCAGTGAGAGGAGAGGGAAAGCTTCTCAAGAGACCCAGTACTTC	CASSERRGKASQETQYF
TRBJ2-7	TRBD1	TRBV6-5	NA	TGTGCCAGCAGTCGCGGGACAGGGGGCTACGAGCAGTACTTC	CASSRGTGGYEQYF
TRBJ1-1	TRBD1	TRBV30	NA	TGTGCCTGGAGTGAGGGGACAGGGACTAAAGCTTTCTTT	CAWSEGTGTKAFF
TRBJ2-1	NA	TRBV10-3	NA	TGTGCCATCAGTGGAGCTAATGAGCAGTTCTTC	CAISGANEQFF
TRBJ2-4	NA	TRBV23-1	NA	TGCGCCAGCAGCCCCGGGACCTCGAAAAACATTCAGTACTTC	CASSPGTSKNIQYF
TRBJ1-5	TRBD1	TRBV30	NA	TGTGCCTGGAGGGGACAGGGGAATCAGCCCCAGCATTTT	CAWRGQGNQPQHF
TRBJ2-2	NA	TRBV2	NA	TGTGCCAGCAGTGAACCCTTGCGATACACCGGGGAGCTGTTTTTT	CASSEPLRYTGELFF
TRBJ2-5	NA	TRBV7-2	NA	TGTGCCAGCAGCTTAGGGGGCCGTGAGACCCAGTACTTC	CASSLGGRETQYF
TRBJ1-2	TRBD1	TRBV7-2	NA	TGTGCCAGCAGCTTGATTGGACAGGGACACTATGGCTACACCTTC	CASSLIGQGHYGYTF
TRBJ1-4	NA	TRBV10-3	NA	TGTGCCATCAGTGATGGAAAACAGGGATTCGAAAAACTGTTTTTT	CAISDGKQGFEKLFF
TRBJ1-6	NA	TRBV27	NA	TGTGCCAGCAGTTTATCAGCAGCAATCTCCTATAATTCACCCCTCCACTTT	CASSLSAAISYNSPLHF
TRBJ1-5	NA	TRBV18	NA	TGTGCCAGCTCACCAGCGGTCGGAGGGCCCCAGCATTTT	CASSPAVGGPQHF
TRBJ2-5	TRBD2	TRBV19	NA	TGTGCCAGTAGTTACCGAACTAGCGGGGGGGCGAGGGAGACCCAGTACTTC	CASSYRTSGGARETQYF
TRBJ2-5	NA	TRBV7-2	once	TGTGCCAGCAGCTTGTACATCGTGGAGACCCAGTACTTC	CASSLYIVETQYF
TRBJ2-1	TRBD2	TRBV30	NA	TGTGCCTGGAGATTAGTGGGAGGGAGCCTTGAGCAGTTCTTC	CAWRLVGGSLEQFF
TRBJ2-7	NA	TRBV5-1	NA	TGCGCCAGCAGCTTGGAGTCTCCCCACGAGCAGTACTTC	CASSLESPHEQYF
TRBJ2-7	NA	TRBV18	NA	TGTGCCAGCTCACCAGATGTAGGCAGGGAGGAGTACGAGCAGTACTTC	CASSPDVGREEYEQYF
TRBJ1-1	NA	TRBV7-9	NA	TGTGCCAGCAGCTCAACCGAGGACAGTAAGGCTTTCTTT	CASSSTEDSKAFF
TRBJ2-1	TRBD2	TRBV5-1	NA	TGCGCCAGCAGCTTGGCTACTAGCGGGAGTGCTGAGCAGTTCTTC	CASSLATSGSAEQFF
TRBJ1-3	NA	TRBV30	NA	TGTGCCTGCCCAGGACGAGGGCCCCGAAACACCATATATTTT	CACPGRGPRNTIYF
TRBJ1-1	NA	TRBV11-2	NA	TGTGCCAGCAGCCCCGGTGCAGTGAACACTGAAGCTTTCTTT	CASSPGAVNTEAFF
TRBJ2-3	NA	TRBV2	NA	TGTGCCAGCAAAAGGGATACAGATACGCAGTATTTT	CASKRDTDTQYF
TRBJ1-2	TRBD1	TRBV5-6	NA	TGTGCCAGCAGCTTGGGGGACAGGGAAATCCCTGGCTACACCTTC	CASSLGDREIPGYTF
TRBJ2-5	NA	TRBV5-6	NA	TGTGCCAGCAGCTTGGGGGGTCTGGAGACCCAGTACTTC	CASSLGGLETQYF
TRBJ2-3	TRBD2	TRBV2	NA	TGTGCCAGCAGTCCCGATTCGGGACTACTAATCACAGATACGCAGTATTTT	CASSPDSGLLITDTQYF